This is a list of T cell receptor beta chains from one sample in a study of T cells in Graves' hyperthyroidism and ophthalmopathy. TCRdb used MiXCR to reprocess the multiplex PCR reads, holding one entry per CDR3 protein. The profile shows some 550,000 distinct CDR3 sequences, roughly a sixth of them singletons. What was sequenced was blood. The receptors shown here come from a woman between 35 and 50 years old with Graves' ophthalmopathy. The CDR3 runs from the conserved cysteine through the conserved F or W. A D gene is named only where the DNA matches it firmly. A row's size may be missing; if present it is once, few, many or a size class.

clone_size	v_call	j_call	d_call	cdr3_length	cdr3_aa	cdr3_nt
-	TRBV27	TRBJ2-1	-	16	CASSLHPGEGYNEQFF	TGTGCCAGCAGTTTACATCCGGGAGAGGGGTACAATGAGCAGTTCTTC
-	TRBV7-9	TRBJ1-4	-	13	CASRKLANEKLFF	TGTGCCAGCAGAAAGCTGGCTAATGAAAAACTGTTTTTT
few	TRBV4-1	TRBJ2-7	TRBD1	14	CASSPRTGRAEQYF	TGCGCCAGCAGCCCCAGGACAGGCAGGGCCGAGCAGTACTTC
-	TRBV4-1	TRBJ2-7	-	13	CASSQNDFFEQYF	TGCGCCAGCAGCCAAAACGATTTTTTCGAGCAGTACTTC
many	TRBV20-1	TRBJ2-3	TRBD2	13	CSASSGGTDTQYF	TGCAGTGCTTCTAGCGGGGGCACAGATACGCAGTATTTT
many	TRBV5-1	TRBJ2-3	-	12	CASSLAEDRQYF	TGCGCCAGCAGCTTGGCCGAGGACAGGCAGTATTTT
few	TRBV2	TRBJ1-5	-	16	CASSEGKGHGNQPQHF	TGTGCCAGCAGTGAAGGCAAGGGGCATGGCAATCAGCCCCAGCATTTT
-	TRBV7-2	TRBJ1-5	TRBD1	14	CASRRDSLNQPQHF	TGTGCCAGCAGGCGGGACAGCCTCAATCAGCCCCAGCATTTT
-	TRBV12-3/TRBV12-4	TRBJ2-2	-	14	CASSFSGGRGELFF	TGTGCCAGCAGTTTTTCCGGGGGGCGCGGGGAGCTGTTTTTT
many	TRBV7-8	TRBJ2-3	TRBD1	16	CASSPSRTGSTDTQYF	TGTGCCAGCAGCCCGAGCCGGACAGGAAGCACAGATACGCAGTATTTT
-	TRBV28	TRBJ2-5	-	12	CASSPTTRKGYF	TGTGCCAGCAGTCCCACGACCCGAAAGGGGTACTTC
many	TRBV7-2	TRBJ2-1	TRBD2	16	CASSLVRGGVYNEQFF	TGTGCCAGCAGCTTAGTACGGGGGGGGGTTTACAATGAGCAGTTCTTC
many	TRBV27	TRBJ2-3	-	18	CASSPKGRGLAGEDTQYF	TGTGCCAGCAGTCCCAAGGGCAGGGGTTTGGCGGGAGAAGATACGCAGTATTTT
few	TRBV7-9	TRBJ1-1	-	14	CASSLAWGHTEAFF	TGTGCCAGCAGCTTAGCTTGGGGGCATACTGAAGCTTTCTTT
-	TRBV10-3	TRBJ2-5	-	13	CAITRTVQETQYF	TGTGCCATCACCCGGACGGTCCAAGAGACCCAGTACTTC
few	TRBV27	TRBJ2-7	TRBD2	18	CANSVPRTSGRGFYEQYF	TGTGCCAACAGTGTTCCCCGGACTAGCGGGAGGGGGTTTTACGAGCAGTACTTC
many	TRBV5-5	TRBJ2-2	-	16	CASSFGVFSNTGELFF	TGTGCCAGCAGCTTCGGGGTATTTTCAAACACCGGGGAGCTGTTTTTT
-	TRBV30	TRBJ2-4	-	14	CATKRVISPNIQYF	TGTGCAACGAAGCGGGTTATTTCGCCAAACATTCAGTACTTC
few	TRBV6-2/TRBV6-3	TRBJ2-3	-	15	CASSTRDGSTDTQYF	TGTGCCAGCAGTACCCGGGACGGAAGCACAGATACGCAGTATTTT
once	TRBV3-1	TRBJ2-1	TRBD2	16	CASSHRGLAGGNEQFF	TGTGCCAGCAGCCACCGGGGACTAGCGGGAGGCAATGAGCAGTTCTTC
few	TRBV6-1	TRBJ1-5	-	15	CATSYSGLSNQPQHF	TGTGCCACTTCCTACAGTGGGCTAAGCAATCAGCCCCAGCATTTT
many	TRBV2	TRBJ1-4	TRBD1	14	CASSRDRGDEKLFF	TGTGCCAGCAGCCGGGACAGGGGTGATGAAAAACTGTTTTTT
many	TRBV11-2	TRBJ2-1	TRBD2	15	CASSRSAGVVNEQFF	TGTGCCAGCAGCCGTTCAGCGGGAGTCGTCAATGAGCAGTTCTTC
-	TRBV9	TRBJ2-3	TRBD2	17	CASSVEGLARVPSTQYF	TGTGCCAGCAGCGTAGAGGGACTAGCGAGAGTCCCTTCGACGCAGTATTTT
few	TRBV5-1	TRBJ1-1	-	14	CASRSGTQNTEAFF	TGCGCCAGTCGGTCCGGGACCCAGAACACTGAAGCTTTCTTT
few	TRBV6-2/TRBV6-3	TRBJ1-2	TRBD1	14	CASSSWTGTYGYTF	TGTGCCAGCAGTTCCTGGACAGGGACCTATGGCTACACCTTC
-	TRBV27	TRBJ1-1	TRBD1	14	CASSFHYTGAEAFF	TGTGCCAGCAGTTTCCACTATACAGGGGCTGAAGCTTTCTTT
many	TRBV12-3/TRBV12-4	TRBJ1-2	-	11	CASGTISGYTF	TGTGCCAGCGGAACCATCAGTGGCTACACCTTC
few	TRBV9	TRBJ2-5	-	14	CASSVVPRGETQYF	TGTGCCAGCAGCGTAGTGCCCAGAGGGGAGACCCAGTACTTC
many	TRBV11-2	TRBJ2-3	TRBD1	14	CASSWGQGVHTQYF	TGTGCCAGCAGCTGGGGACAGGGGGTGCATACGCAGTATTTT
-	TRBV15	TRBJ2-1	-	15	CATSRPLANYNEQFF	TGTGCCACCAGCAGACCGCTAGCGAACTACAATGAGCAGTTCTTC
few	TRBV3-1	TRBJ2-1	TRBD2	17	CASSPGTSGRLGNEQFF	TGTGCCAGCAGCCCCGGGACTAGCGGGAGACTGGGCAATGAGCAGTTCTTC
many	TRBV2	TRBJ2-1	TRBD2	16	CASSPSGLATYNEQFF	TGTGCCAGCAGTCCGTCGGGACTAGCCACATACAATGAGCAGTTCTTC
few	TRBV28	TRBJ2-1	TRBD2	15	CATGGASGSDNEQFF	TGTGCCACTGGGGGGGCTAGCGGGAGCGACAATGAGCAGTTCTTC
many	TRBV5-1	TRBJ2-7	TRBD1	13	CASSSNRGQEQYF	TGCGCCAGCAGCTCGAACAGGGGGCAAGAGCAGTACTTC
many	TRBV11-2	TRBJ2-7	TRBD1	17	CASSIPGQGRYSYEQYF	TGTGCCAGCAGCATTCCGGGACAGGGCCGGTATTCTTACGAGCAGTACTTC
many	TRBV2	TRBJ1-1	-	14	CASSVGRGGTEAFF	TGTGCCAGCAGTGTGGGCAGGGGTGGCACTGAAGCTTTCTTT
many	TRBV30	TRBJ1-1	-	16	CAWSVLGGQTDTEAFF	TGTGCCTGGAGTGTGTTGGGAGGGCAGACAGACACTGAAGCTTTCTTT
few	TRBV6-2/TRBV6-3	TRBJ2-5	-	14	CASRALASQETQYF	TGTGCCAGCAGGGCCCTAGCGTCACAAGAGACCCAGTACTTC
once	TRBV13	TRBJ2-7	TRBD2	18	CVSSPGLELAGGTYEQYF	TGTGTCAGCAGCCCCGGACTCGAACTAGCGGGAGGAACCTACGAGCAGTACTTC
few	TRBV20-1	TRBJ2-3	TRBD2	17	CSAGPSGGFSSTDTQYF	TGCAGTGCTGGACCTAGCGGGGGGTTCTCGAGCACAGATACGCAGTATTTT